The 3 T cell receptor beta chains below all came from one sample that was sequenced in a study of cytomegalovirus exposure and HLA in healthy donors. The PCR employed 60 Vbeta primers together with 13 Jbeta primers. Only in-frame clones appear in the TCRdb table, and some are missing; sequencing was by immunoSEQ multiplex PCR. The repertoire holds 150,000 to 200,000 clones, about 75% seen once, with approximately 2.3% in the top ten. Sequenced: PBMCs. The receptors stem from a female donor in good health and CMV-seronegative.

The sample holds one count of this clone. The genes are TRBV6-5 and TRBJ1-1, with a possible D match to TRBD1 (5 bases). V dropped 7 bases and J dropped 6 bases, with 15 bases sitting between them. The CDR3 runs to 13 residues. CDR1 MNHEY and CDR2 SVGAGI come from the germline V gene. The CDR3 loop is CASTPRGGAEAFF. In nucleotides, the CDR3 is TGTGCCAGCACCCCCCGGGGGGGAGCTGAAGCTTTCTTT.

Only a few counts were recorded for this clone. This chain connects TRBV21-1 to TRBJ2-1; the table calls TRBD1, which could not be checked here. TRBV21-1 represents a pseudogene. The CDR3 covers 14 residues. The CDR3 DNA is TGTGCCAAGCAAGGGCAGGGGGCAGGGAATGAGCAGTTCTTC. This encodes CAKQGQGAGNEQFF.

The gene calls are TRBV6-6 and TRBJ1-5; 10 nucleotides match TRBD1. CDR3 length: 14 amino acids. Germline values: CDR1 MNHNY, CDR2 SVGAGI (reference sequence). Trimming at V came to 7 bases and at J to 5 bases, leaving 5 bases not matched to a gene. CDR3 DNA sequence: TGTGCCAGCACCGGACAGGGGGGTGATCAGCCCCAGCATTTT. Translating gives CASTGQGGDQPQHF.